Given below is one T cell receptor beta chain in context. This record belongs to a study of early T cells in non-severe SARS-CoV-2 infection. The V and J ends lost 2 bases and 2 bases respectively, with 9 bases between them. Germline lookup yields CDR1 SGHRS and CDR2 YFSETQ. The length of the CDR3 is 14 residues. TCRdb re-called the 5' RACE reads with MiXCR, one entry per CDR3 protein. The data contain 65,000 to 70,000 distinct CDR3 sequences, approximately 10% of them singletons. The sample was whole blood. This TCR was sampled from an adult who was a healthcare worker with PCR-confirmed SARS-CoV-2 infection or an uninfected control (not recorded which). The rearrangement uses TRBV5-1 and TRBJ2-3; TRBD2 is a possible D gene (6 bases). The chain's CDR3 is CASSFRDSTDTQYF. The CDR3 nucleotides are TGCGCCAGCAGCTTTCGGGACTCCACAGATACGCAGTATTTT.